Listed below are T cell receptor beta chains from one sample, sequenced in a study of blood T cells in healthy people across ages. MiXCR, applied by TCRdb to the 5' RACE reads, yields one record per CDR3 protein. Altogether about a million distinct CDR3 sequences are present, under 50% being singletons, with the ten largest covering around 15%. The sample consisted of blood. The source of these receptors is a man younger than 45 in good health. CDR3s include the opening cysteine and the closing phenylalanine or tryptophan. The D gene is left open where the match is weak. Some rows have no size entry. The others give once, few or many, or a class for an expanded clone.

V gene	J gene	D gene	CDR3 length	clone size	CDR3 protein	CDR3 DNA
TRBV7-2	TRBJ1-2	TRBD1	17	.	CASSPRTGQGYSYGYTF	TGTGCCAGCAGCCCCCGAACCGGACAGGGGTATTCGTATGGCTACACCTTC
TRBV4-2	TRBJ1-1	.	22	few	CASSQVGGRTGRGVTLNTEAFF	TGTGCCAGCAGCCAAGTTGGGGGCAGGACGGGACGGGGGGTAACTTTGAACACTGAAGCTTTCTTT
TRBV6-6	TRBJ1-6	TRBD1	17	once	CASSSKQGSVDNSPLHF	TGTGCCAGCAGTTCGAAACAGGGGTCGGTCGATAATTCACCCCTCCACTTT
TRBV4-3	TRBJ2-3	TRBD1	17	.	CASSDPIGTDYGDTQYF	TGCGCCAGCAGCGATCCTATTGGGACAGATTACGGCGATACGCAGTATTTT
TRBV6-5	TRBJ2-7	TRBD1	16	.	CASSPQGTGFSYEQYF	TGTGCCAGCAGTCCCCAGGGGACAGGTTTTTCCTACGAGCAGTACTTC
TRBV5-1	TRBJ2-7	.	13	.	CASSLNDKYEQYF	TGCGCCAGCAGCTTGAACGACAAGTACGAGCAGTACTTC
TRBV11-3	TRBJ2-3	.	11	few	CASRARDTQYF	TGTGCCAGCCGAGCGAGGGATACGCAGTATTTT
TRBV10-3	TRBJ2-5	TRBD2	16	many	CAISESLAGGQETQYF	TGTGCCATCAGTGAGTCGCTAGCGGGGGGACAAGAGACCCAGTACTTC
TRBV20-1	TRBJ2-7	TRBD1	13	few	CSASGGQGYEQYF	TGCAGTGCTAGTGGGGGACAGGGCTACGAGCAGTACTTC
TRBV6-5	TRBJ2-6	TRBD1	17	.	CASSSGQGSPGANVLTF	TGTGCCAGCAGTTCGGGACAGGGTTCGCCTGGGGCCAACGTCCTGACTTTC
TRBV6-1	TRBJ2-3	.	15	.	CASSEGQGLTDTQYF	TGTGCCAGCAGTGAAGGACAGGGACTCACAGATACGCAGTATTTT
TRBV27	TRBJ2-2	TRBD1	13	.	CASLTGDTGELFF	TGTGCCAGCCTGACAGGGGACACCGGGGAGCTGTTTTTT
TRBV7-9	TRBJ2-3	.	14	.	CASTPVGPTDTQYF	TGTGCCAGCACCCCAGTCGGTCCCACAGATACGCAGTATTTT
TRBV7-9	TRBJ2-7	.	13	.	CASSLSPSHEQYF	TGTGCCAGCAGCTTAAGTCCATCCCACGAGCAGTACTTC
TRBV12-3/TRBV12-4	TRBJ2-3	.	15	.	CAGSYYRGLTDTQYF	TGTGCCGGCAGTTACTACCGGGGTCTTACAGATACGCAGTATTTT
TRBV7-9	TRBJ2-7	TRBD1	14	.	CASGGPGGGHEQYF	TGTGCCAGTGGGGGCCCAGGGGGCGGACACGAGCAGTACTTC
TRBV4-3	TRBJ2-5	.	19	few	CASSQNAPDFRALQETQYF	TGCGCCAGCAGCCAAAATGCGCCTGATTTTAGAGCCCTCCAAGAGACCCAGTACTTC
TRBV10-3	TRBJ1-4	TRBD1	16	.	CAISEGQGATNEKLFF	TGTGCCATCAGTGAGGGACAGGGGGCAACTAATGAAAAACTGTTTTTT
TRBV20-1	TRBJ1-1	.	13	.	CSARDRRNTEAFF	TGCAGTGCTAGAGATCGCCGGAACACTGAAGCTTTCTTT
TRBV7-9	TRBJ2-5	.	16	.	CASSLTGTRLQETQYF	TGTGCCAGCAGCTTAACCGGGACGCGGTTACAAGAGACCCAGTACTTC
TRBV6-4	TRBJ1-2	.	15	.	CASSDSSLGRDGYTF	TGTGCCAGCAGTGACTCGTCTCTGGGAAGGGATGGCTACACCTTC
TRBV6-2/TRBV6-3	TRBJ1-4	.	15	.	CASTPQGLAAEKLFF	TGTGCCAGCACCCCACAGGGACTCGCGGCTGAAAAACTGTTTTTT
TRBV28	TRBJ2-5	TRBD1	15	many	CASSEDRGLLETQYF	TGTGCCAGCAGTGAGGACAGGGGGCTATTGGAGACCCAGTACTTC
TRBV7-2	TRBJ2-1	TRBD2	15	few	CASSLSGGAFYEQFF	TGTGCCAGCAGCTTAAGCGGGGGGGCCTTTTATGAGCAGTTCTTC
TRBV5-1	TRBJ1-1	.	14	few	CASSLEIGGTEAFF	TGCGCCAGCAGCTTGGAAATCGGGGGCACTGAAGCTTTCTTT
TRBV12-3/TRBV12-4	TRBJ2-3	TRBD2	16	.	CASSKGTSGGAPTQYF	TGTGCCAGCAGTAAGGGGACTAGCGGGGGGGCCCCCACGCAGTATTTT
TRBV5-8	TRBJ2-3	.	16	.	CASSHTYSASTDTQYF	TGTGCCAGCAGCCATACGTACAGTGCTAGCACAGATACGCAGTATTTT
TRBV27	TRBJ1-2	.	15	.	CASSFKETGTYGYTF	TGTGCCAGCAGTTTCAAAGAGACGGGGACCTATGGCTACACCTTC
TRBV6-2/TRBV6-3	TRBJ2-1	TRBD2	19	.	CASRRKRGDVLSSYNEQFF	TGTGCCAGCAGACGCAAGCGGGGGGACGTCCTCAGCTCCTACAATGAGCAGTTCTTC
TRBV5-1	TRBJ2-1	TRBD1	17	.	CASSQTFRDRGRNEQFF	TGCGCCAGCAGCCAAACTTTCCGGGACAGGGGACGGAATGAGCAGTTCTTC
TRBV4-2	TRBJ1-6	.	16	.	CASSQGQQVLNSPLHF	TGTGCCAGCAGCCAAGGGCAGCAGGTTTTGAATTCACCCCTCCACTTT
TRBV20-1	TRBJ2-5	.	15	.	CSARDGGQARETQYF	TGCAGTGCTAGAGATGGGGGGCAAGCTCGGGAGACCCAGTACTTC
TRBV20-1	TRBJ1-5	.	12	few	CSAEGPNQPQHF	TGCAGTGCTGAGGGTCCAAATCAGCCCCAGCATTTT
TRBV12-3/TRBV12-4	TRBJ2-1	.	14	.	CASSWNRDLREQFF	TGTGCCAGCAGTTGGAACAGGGATCTTCGCGAGCAGTTCTTC
TRBV5-6	TRBJ2-7	TRBD2	13	.	CASGYRDYYEQYF	TGTGCCAGCGGCTACCGGGACTACTACGAGCAGTACTTC
TRBV7-2	TRBJ2-1	.	13	few	CASSLAYDNAQFF	TGTGCCAGCAGCTTAGCCTACGACAATGCGCAGTTCTTC
TRBV28	TRBJ2-1	TRBD2	15	.	CASSTPSGGRTEQFF	TGTGCCAGCAGTACCCCGAGCGGGGGGCGAACGGAGCAGTTCTTC
TRBV6-1	TRBJ2-7	.	11	.	CASSAFYEQYF	TGTGCCAGCAGTGCGTTTTACGAGCAGTACTTC
TRBV14	TRBJ2-2	.	14	.	CASSQGGYSGELFF	TGTGCCAGCAGCCAAGGCGGGTACTCCGGGGAGCTGTTTTTT
TRBV7-2	TRBJ2-1	TRBD2	16	.	CASSLVGGSIYNEQFF	TGTGCCAGCAGCTTGGTCGGGGGGTCAATTTACAATGAGCAGTTCTTC
TRBV7-8	TRBJ2-7	.	14	many	CASSLRDSYYEQYF	TGTGCCAGCAGCTTAAGAGACAGTTACTACGAGCAGTACTTC
TRBV11-2	TRBJ2-7	TRBD1	13	.	CASMGTVPYEQYF	TGTGCCAGCATGGGGACAGTACCCTACGAGCAGTACTTC
TRBV12-3/TRBV12-4	TRBJ2-7	.	16	few	CASSPKWDSISYEQYF	TGTGCCAGCAGCCCGAAATGGGACTCCATCTCCTACGAGCAGTACTTC
TRBV10-3	TRBJ2-5	TRBD1	13	.	CAISDGQEETQYF	TGTGCCATCAGTGACGGACAGGAAGAGACCCAGTACTTC
TRBV4-2	TRBJ2-1	.	16	.	CASSQDRDTQYNEQFF	TGTGCCAGCAGCCAAGATCGGGACACGCAGTACAATGAGCAGTTCTTC
TRBV12-3/TRBV12-4	TRBJ1-4	.	13	.	CASSLTREEKLFF	TGTGCCAGCAGTTTAACCAGGGAGGAAAAACTGTTTTTT
TRBV6-6	TRBJ1-5	.	15	once	CAGLDTWGGNQPQHF	TGTGCCGGCTTGGACACATGGGGAGGCAATCAGCCCCAGCATTTT
TRBV20-1	TRBJ1-3	.	15	few	CSARPTGMSGNTIYF	TGCAGTGCTAGACCTACAGGGATGTCTGGAAACACCATATATTTT
TRBV5-6	TRBJ2-2	.	15	.	CASSLAGVNTGELFF	TGTGCCAGCAGCTTGGCCGGGGTTAACACCGGGGAGCTGTTTTTT
TRBV18	TRBJ2-3	TRBD2	16	few	CASSPTRTSRTDTQYF	TGTGCCAGCTCACCTACCAGGACTAGCCGGACAGATACGCAGTATTTT
TRBV3-1	TRBJ1-6	TRBD1	15	.	CASSQETGGWSPLHF	TGTGCCAGCAGCCAAGAAACAGGGGGTTGGTCACCCCTCCACTTT